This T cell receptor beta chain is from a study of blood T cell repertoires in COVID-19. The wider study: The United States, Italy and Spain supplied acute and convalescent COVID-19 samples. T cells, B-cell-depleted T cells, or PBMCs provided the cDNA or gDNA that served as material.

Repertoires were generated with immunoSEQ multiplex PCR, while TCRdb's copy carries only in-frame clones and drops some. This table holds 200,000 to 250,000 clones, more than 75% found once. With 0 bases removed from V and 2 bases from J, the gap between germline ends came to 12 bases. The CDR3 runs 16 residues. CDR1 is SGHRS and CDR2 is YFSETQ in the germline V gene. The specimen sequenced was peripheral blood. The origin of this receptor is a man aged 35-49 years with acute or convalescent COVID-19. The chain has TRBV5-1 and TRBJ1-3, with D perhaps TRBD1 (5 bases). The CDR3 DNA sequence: TGCGCCAGCAGCTTGGTATCGGGGGTCACTGGAAACACCATATATTTT. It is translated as CASSLVSGVTGNTIYF.